The clone carrying this TCR beta chain was detected a few times. Treatment locations for all participants with HIV were in the United States. DNA was extracted from approximately 1-10 million thawed cryopreserved PBMC. The data originate from a study of long-term antiretroviral therapy in people with HIV. Study-wide background: In the earliest collections, sampling predates the 2015 immediate-ART recommendation by about a decade.

The CDR3 is 14 residues long. Deletions cut 5 bases from V and 2 bases from J, with 14 bases between. Germline CDR1 SGHNT, CDR2 YYREEE (reference sequence). Survey-level immunoSEQ v3.0 assays were run. Produced via immunoSEQ multiplex PCR; TCRdb's table is partial and in-frame only. This table holds about 23,000 clones, approximately 80% found once. The rearrangement joins TRBV5-4 to TRBJ2-7; D uncertain. Material: unsorted PBMCs, obtained 0.3 years after starting antiretroviral therapy. The source of this sequence is a man aged 45 to 65 with HIV. DNA for the CDR3: TGTGCCAGCAGGGTCTACGGCCGACCCTACGAGCAGTACTTC. The encoded protein is CASRVYGRPYEQYF.